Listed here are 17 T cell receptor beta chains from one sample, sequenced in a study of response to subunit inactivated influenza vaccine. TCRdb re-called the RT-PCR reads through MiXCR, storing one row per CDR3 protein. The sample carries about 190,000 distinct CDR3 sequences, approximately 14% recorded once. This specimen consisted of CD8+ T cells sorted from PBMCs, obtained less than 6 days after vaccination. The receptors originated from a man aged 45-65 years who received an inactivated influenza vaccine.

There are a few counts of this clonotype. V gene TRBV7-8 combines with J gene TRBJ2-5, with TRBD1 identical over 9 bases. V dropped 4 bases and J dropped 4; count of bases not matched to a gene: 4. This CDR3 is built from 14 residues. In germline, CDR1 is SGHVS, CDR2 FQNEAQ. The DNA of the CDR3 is TGTGCCAGCAGCTCCGACAGGGGGGGAGAGACCCAGTACTTC. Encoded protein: CASSSDRGGETQYF.

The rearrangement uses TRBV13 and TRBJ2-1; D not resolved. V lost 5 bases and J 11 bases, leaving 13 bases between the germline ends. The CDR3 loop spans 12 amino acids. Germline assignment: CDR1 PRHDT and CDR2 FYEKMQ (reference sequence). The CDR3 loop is CASSPNQVKQFF. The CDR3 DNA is TGTGCCAGCAGCCCCAACCAGGTCAAGCAGTTCTTC.

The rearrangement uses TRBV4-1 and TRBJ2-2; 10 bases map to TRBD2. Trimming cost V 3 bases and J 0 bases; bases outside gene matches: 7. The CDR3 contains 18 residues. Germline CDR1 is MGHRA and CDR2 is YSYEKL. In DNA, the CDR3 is TGCGCCAGCAGCCAGGCAACTAGCGGGACAGCGAACACCGGGGAGCTGTTTTTT. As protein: CASSQATSGTANTGELFF.

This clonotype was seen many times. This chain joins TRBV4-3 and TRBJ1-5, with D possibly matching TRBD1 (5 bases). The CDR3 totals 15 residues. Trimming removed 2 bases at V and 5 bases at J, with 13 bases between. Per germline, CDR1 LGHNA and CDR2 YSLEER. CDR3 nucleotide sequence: TGCGCCAGCAGCCAACGGCAGGGAGCGGATCAGCCCCAGCATTTT. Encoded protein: CASSQRQGADQPQHF.

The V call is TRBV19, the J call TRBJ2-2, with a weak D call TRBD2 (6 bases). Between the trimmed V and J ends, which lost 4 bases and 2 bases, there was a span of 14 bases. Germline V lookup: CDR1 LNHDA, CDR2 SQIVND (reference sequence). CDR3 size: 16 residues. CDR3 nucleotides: TGTGCCAGTAGTAAACCCGGGACTTACAACACCGGGGAGCTGTTTTTT. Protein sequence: CASSKPGTYNTGELFF.

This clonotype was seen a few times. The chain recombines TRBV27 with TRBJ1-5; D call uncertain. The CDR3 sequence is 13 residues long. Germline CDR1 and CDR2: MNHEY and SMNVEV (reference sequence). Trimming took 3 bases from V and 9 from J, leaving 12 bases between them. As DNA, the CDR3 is TGTGCCAGCAGTTTGCGTATAAAGGGGCCCCAGCATTTT. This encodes CASSLRIKGPQHF.

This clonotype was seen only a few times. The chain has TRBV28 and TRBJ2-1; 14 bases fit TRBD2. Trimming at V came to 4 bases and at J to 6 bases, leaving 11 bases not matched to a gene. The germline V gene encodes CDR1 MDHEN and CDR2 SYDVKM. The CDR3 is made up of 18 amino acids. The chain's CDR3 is CASSYTTGTSGRGNEQFF. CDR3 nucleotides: TGTGCCAGCAGTTATACTACCGGGACTAGCGGGAGAGGCAATGAGCAGTTCTTC.

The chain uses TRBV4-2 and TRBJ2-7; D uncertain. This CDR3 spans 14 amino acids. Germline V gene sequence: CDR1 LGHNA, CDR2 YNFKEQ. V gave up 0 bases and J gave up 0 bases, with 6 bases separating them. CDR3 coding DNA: TGTGCCAGCAGCCAAGATCCGGACTCCTACGAGCAGTACTTC. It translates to CASSQDPDSYEQYF.

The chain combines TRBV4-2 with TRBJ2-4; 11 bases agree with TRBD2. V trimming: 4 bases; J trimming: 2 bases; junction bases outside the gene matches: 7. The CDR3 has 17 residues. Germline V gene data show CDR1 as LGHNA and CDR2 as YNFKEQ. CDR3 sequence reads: CASSPLGLADPKNIQYF. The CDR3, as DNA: TGTGCCAGCAGCCCGCTGGGACTAGCGGACCCCAAAAACATTCAGTACTTC.

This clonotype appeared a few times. CDR3 bases: TGTGCCAGCAGCTTGGGGAGTCAGGGGAACTACTATGGCTACACCTTC. This sequence encodes CASSLGSQGNYYGYTF. The V gene is TRBV5-6, the J gene TRBJ1-2, with a weak D call TRBD1 (6 bases). This CDR3 is 16 amino acids long. Germline values: CDR1 SGHDT, CDR2 YYEEEE. V lost 0 bases, J lost 3 bases, and 15 bases lay in between.

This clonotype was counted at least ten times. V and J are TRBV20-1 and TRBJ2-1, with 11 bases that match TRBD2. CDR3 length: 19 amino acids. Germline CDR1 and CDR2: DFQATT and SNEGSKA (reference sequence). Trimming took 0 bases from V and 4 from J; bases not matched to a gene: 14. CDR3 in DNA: TGCAGTGCTAGAGAGCCTAGCGGGGGGACGAGGGGGTCTTACAATGAGCAGTTCTTC. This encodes CSAREPSGGTRGSYNEQFF.

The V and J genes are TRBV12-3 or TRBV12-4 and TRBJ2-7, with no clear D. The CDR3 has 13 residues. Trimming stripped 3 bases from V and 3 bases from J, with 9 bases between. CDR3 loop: CASSLVSYYEQYF. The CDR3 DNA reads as TGTGCCAGCAGTTTGGTCAGCTACTACGAGCAGTACTTC.

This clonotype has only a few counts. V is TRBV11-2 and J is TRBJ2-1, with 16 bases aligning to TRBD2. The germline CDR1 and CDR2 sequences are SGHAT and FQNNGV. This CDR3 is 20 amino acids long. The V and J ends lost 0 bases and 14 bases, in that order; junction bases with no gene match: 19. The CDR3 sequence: CASSLDGLLYGTSGGADEFF. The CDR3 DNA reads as TGTGCCAGCAGCTTAGACGGACTATTATACGGGACTAGCGGGGGGGCGGATGAGTTCTTC.

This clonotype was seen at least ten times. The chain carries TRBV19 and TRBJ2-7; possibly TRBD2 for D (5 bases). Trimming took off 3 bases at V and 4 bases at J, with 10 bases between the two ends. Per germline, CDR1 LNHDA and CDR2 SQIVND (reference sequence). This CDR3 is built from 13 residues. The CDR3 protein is CASSISGSYEQYF. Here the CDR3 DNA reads TGTGCCAGTAGTATCAGCGGATCTTACGAGCAGTACTTC.

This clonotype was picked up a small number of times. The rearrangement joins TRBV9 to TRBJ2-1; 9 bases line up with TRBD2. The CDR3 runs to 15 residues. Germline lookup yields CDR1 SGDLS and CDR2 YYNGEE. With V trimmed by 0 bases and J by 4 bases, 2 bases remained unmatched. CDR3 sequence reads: CASSVGLAAYNEQFF. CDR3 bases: TGTGCCAGCAGCGTAGGACTAGCGGCATACAATGAGCAGTTCTTC.

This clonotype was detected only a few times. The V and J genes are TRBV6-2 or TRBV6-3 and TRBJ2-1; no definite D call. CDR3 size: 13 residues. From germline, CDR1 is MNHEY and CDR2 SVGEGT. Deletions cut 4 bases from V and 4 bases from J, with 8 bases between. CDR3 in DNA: TGTGCCAGCAGTTCGACTGTGTACAATGAGCAGTTCTTC. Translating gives CASSSTVYNEQFF.

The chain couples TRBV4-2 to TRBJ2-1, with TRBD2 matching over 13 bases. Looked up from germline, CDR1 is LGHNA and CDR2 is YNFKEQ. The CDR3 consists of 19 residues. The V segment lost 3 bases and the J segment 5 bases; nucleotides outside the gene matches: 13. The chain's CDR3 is CASSQFGGGLAGVDNEQFF. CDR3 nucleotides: TGTGCCAGCAGCCAGTTCGGGGGCGGACTAGCGGGAGTGGACAATGAGCAGTTCTTC.